This T cell receptor (beta chain) came from a study of chemoradiotherapy in HPV16-positive cancers. Regarding the study as a whole: Candidate HPV-specific clones and E7-related TCR motifs grew in tumor during treatment. For HPV16-positive patients, expanding HPV-responsive T cells associated with longer recurrence-free survival.

Repertoires were generated with immunoSEQ multiplex PCR, while TCRdb's copy carries only in-frame clones and drops some. Here the sample spans 25,000 to 30,000 clones, about 94% being singletons. Of note for this clone: Its target is unknown.

This CDR3 region has 13 residues. Germline loops: CDR1 SGHTA, CDR2 FQGTGA. Trimming took 6 bases from V and 8 from J, leaving 16 bases between them. The sample was blood, taken from a patient who underwent chemoradiotherapy. The chain combines TRBV7-3 with TRBJ1-2; D perhaps matches TRBD1 (6 bases). This receptor was identified in a human donor with HPV-associated anogenital cancer. CDR3: CASRQTGSYGYTF. CDR3 bases: TGTGCCAGCAGGCAAACAGGGTCCTACGGCTACACCTTC.